This TCR beta chain was profiled in a study of chemoradiotherapy in HPV16-positive cancers. The overall study: Candidate HPV-specific T-cell clones and common TCR motifs came from functional assays in a couple of HPV16-positive patients.

This table comes from immunoSEQ multiplex PCR, and its TCRdb copy is limited to in-frame clones, with some not included. The table records roughly 5,500 clones, roughly two thirds of them present only once. By proportion, this clone is medium-sized (0.01 to 0.1%). Its antigen is undetermined. Trimming pared 3 bases from V and 0 bases from J, leaving 10 bases between. CDR3 length: 15 amino acids. Germline values: CDR1 SEHNR, CDR2 FQNEAQ (reference sequence). Study conclusions and caveats: The functional HPV-specific definition rests on just two HPV16-positive patients.

Sequenced material: tumor tissue, taken from a patient who underwent chemoradiotherapy. The clonotype comes from a human donor with HPV-associated anogenital cancer. V and J are TRBV7-9 and TRBJ2-3; D is unclear. CDR3 residues: CASSFHFFSTDTQYF. The CDR3 DNA reads as TGTGCCAGCAGCTTCCACTTTTTTAGCACAGATACGCAGTATTTT.